Described below is a single TCR beta chain sequence and its context. As yet, its antigen is unknown. This sample stems from a study of T cell responses to AZD1222 COVID-19 vaccine. Findings and limits, study-wide: Close to half of spike-specific TCRs reportedly recognize unmutated variant regions. Clonal diversity may have been underestimated, and the donors were mostly white British, with more females than males.

Only in-frame clones appear in the TCRdb table, and some are missing; sequencing was by immunoSEQ multiplex PCR. The profile covers roughly 100,000 clones, with 80% to 95% appearing a single time and less than 9.5% taken by the ten largest. Between the trimmed V and J ends, which lost 6 bases and 5 bases, there was a span of 25 bases. Germline CDR1 is SQVTM and CDR2 is ANQGSEA. The CDR3 spans 16 residues. The chain carries TRBV29-1 and TRBJ1-1, with D possibly matching TRBD1 (5 bases). The sequence was collected from an adult who received the AZD1222 COVID-19 vaccine. The sample consisted of peripheral blood, taken 28 days after the second AZD1222 dose. The CDR3 reads CSVPRGVATAGTEAFF. Written as DNA, the CDR3 is TGCAGCGTCCCTCGGGGGGTGGCCACGGCAGGGACTGAAGCTTTCTTT.